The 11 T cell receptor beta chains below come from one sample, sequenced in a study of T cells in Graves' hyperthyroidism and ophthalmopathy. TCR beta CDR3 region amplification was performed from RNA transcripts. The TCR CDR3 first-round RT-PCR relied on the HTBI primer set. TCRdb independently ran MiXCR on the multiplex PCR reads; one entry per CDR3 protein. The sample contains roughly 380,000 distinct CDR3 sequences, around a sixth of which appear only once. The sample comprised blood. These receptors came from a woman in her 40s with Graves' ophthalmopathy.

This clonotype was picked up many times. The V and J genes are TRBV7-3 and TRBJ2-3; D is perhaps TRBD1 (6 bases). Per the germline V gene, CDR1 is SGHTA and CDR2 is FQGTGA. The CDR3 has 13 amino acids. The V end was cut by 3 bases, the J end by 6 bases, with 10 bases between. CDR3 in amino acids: CASSFVRGDTQYF. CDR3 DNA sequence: TGTGCCAGCAGCTTCGTAAGGGGGGATACGCAGTATTTT.

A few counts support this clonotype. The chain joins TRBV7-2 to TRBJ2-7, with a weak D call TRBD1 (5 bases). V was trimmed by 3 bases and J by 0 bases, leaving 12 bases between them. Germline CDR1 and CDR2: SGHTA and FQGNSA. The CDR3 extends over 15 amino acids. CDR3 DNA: TGTGCCAGCAGCTTTGGGGCGTCCAACTCCTACGAGCAGTACTTC. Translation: CASSFGASNSYEQYF.

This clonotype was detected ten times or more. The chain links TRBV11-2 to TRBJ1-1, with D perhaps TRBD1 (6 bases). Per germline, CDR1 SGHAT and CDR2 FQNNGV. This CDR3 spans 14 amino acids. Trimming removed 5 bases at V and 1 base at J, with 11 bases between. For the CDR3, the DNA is TGTGCCAGCAGCCGTCGGGACAAGAACACTGAAGCTTTCTTT. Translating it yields CASSRRDKNTEAFF. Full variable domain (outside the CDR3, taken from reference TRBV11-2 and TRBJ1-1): EAGVAQSPRYKIIEKRQSVAFWCNPISGHATLYWYQQILGQGPKLLIQFQNNGVVDDSQLPKDRFSAERLKGVDSTLKIQPAKLEDSAVYLCASSRRDKNTEAFFGQGTRLTVV.

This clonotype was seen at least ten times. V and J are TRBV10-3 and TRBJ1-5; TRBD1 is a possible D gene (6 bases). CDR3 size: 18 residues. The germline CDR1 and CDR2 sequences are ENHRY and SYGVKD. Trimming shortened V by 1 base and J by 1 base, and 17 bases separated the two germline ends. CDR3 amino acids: CAISEFEGEGVSNQPQHF. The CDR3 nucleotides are TGTGCCATCAGTGAGTTTGAGGGGGAAGGGGTGAGCAATCAGCCCCAGCATTTT.

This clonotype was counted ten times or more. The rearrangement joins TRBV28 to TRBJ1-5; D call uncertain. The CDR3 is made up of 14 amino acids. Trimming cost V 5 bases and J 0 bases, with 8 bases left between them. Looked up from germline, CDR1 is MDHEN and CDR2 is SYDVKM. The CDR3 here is CASSQDNSNQPQHF. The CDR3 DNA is TGTGCCAGCAGTCAAGACAATAGCAATCAGCCCCAGCATTTT.

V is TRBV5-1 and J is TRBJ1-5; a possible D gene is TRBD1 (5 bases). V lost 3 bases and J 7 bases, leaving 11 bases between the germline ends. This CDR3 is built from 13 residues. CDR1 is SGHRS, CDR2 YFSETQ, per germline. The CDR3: CASSSTGPQPQHF. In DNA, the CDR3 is TGCGCCAGCAGCTCCACGGGGCCCCAGCCCCAGCATTTT.

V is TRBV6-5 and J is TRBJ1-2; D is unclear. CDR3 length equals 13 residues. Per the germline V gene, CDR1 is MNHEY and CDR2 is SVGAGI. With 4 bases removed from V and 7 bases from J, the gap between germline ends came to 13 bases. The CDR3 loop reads CASSLYRDTGYTF. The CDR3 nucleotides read TGTGCCAGCAGTTTATATCGGGATACTGGCTACACCTTC.

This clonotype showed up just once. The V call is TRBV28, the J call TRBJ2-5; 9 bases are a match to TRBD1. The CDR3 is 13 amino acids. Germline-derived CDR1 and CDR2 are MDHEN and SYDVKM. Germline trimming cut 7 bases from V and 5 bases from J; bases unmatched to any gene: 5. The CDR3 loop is CASTGTGWETQYF. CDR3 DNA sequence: TGTGCCAGCACCGGGACAGGGTGGGAGACCCAGTACTTC.

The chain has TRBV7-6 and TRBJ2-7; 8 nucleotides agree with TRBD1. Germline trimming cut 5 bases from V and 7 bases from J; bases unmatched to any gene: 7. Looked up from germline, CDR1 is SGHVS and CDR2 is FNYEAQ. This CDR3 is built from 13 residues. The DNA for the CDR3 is TGTGCCAGCAGCCGCCCGGACAGGGCTGAGCAGTACTTC. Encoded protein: CASSRPDRAEQYF.

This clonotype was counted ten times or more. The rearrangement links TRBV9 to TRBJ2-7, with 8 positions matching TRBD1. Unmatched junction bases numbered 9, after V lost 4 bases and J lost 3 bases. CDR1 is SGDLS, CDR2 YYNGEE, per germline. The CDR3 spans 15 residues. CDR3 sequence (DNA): TGTGCCAGCAGCCCGTCAGGACAGGGAATCTACGAGCAGTACTTC. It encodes CASSPSGQGIYEQYF.

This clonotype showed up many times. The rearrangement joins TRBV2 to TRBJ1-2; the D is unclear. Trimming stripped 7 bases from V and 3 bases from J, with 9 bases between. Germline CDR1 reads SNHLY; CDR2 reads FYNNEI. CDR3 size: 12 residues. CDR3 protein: CASTDQYYGYTF. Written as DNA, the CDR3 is TGTGCCAGCACTGATCAATACTATGGCTACACCTTC.